What follows are 13 T cell receptor beta chains derived from one specimen sequenced in a study of cytomegalovirus exposure and HLA in healthy donors. PCR used 60 Vbeta primers and 13 Jbeta primers. Sequencing used immunoSEQ multiplex PCR; TCRdb keeps in-frame clones, though not all of them. The sample holds about 150,000 clones, around 9.7% seen once. Sequencing used PBMCs. Receptor source: a man aged 50 or older in good health and CMV-seronegative.

The chain is built from TRBV20-1 and TRBJ1-3; 7 bases are shared with TRBD1. CDR1 is DFQATT, CDR2 SNEGSKA, per germline (reference sequence). Losses at the gene ends were 6 bases for V and 10 bases for J; bases not matched to a gene: 6. The CDR3 contains 11 residues. The CDR3 reads CSAQGGRTIYF. The CDR3 nucleotides read TGCAGTGCCCAGGGGGGTAGGACCATATATTTT.

This clone was seen only a few times. The chain has TRBV7-3 and TRBJ1-2; tentative D call: TRBD1 (6 bases). V shed 2 bases and J shed 8 bases, with 15 bases lying between them. Per germline, CDR1 SGHTA and CDR2 FQGTGA. The CDR3 runs to 14 residues. The CDR3 protein is CASSLPSSGAGYTF. Written as DNA, the CDR3 is TGTGCCAGCAGCTTACCCTCATCAGGGGCCGGCTACACCTTC.

V and J are TRBV6-1 and TRBJ1-2; tentative D call: TRBD1 (5 bases). The CDR3 totals 15 residues. Germline CDR1 MNHNS, CDR2 SASEGT. V was cut by 5 bases and J by 3 bases, with 16 bases left in between. The CDR3 DNA follows: TGTGCCAGCAGTTGGAATTTCAGGGCCGACTATGGCTACACCTTC. Its translation is CASSWNFRADYGYTF.

This clone was picked up a small number of times. J is TRBJ2-2 and V is TRBV14; a weak D match, TRBD1 (5 bases). Germline V gene lookup returns CDR1 SGHDN and CDR2 FVKESK. This CDR3 spans 15 amino acids. With 4 bases removed from V and 2 bases from J, the gap between germline ends came to 11 bases. CDR3 DNA sequence: TGTGCCAGCAGCCCACAGGTGGGAAACACCGGGGAGCTGTTTTTT. Its translation: CASSPQVGNTGELFF.

This clone was seen more than once but under ten times. The chain links TRBV7-9 to TRBJ1-2; D call uncertain. The CDR3 is made up of 14 amino acids. V was clipped by 3 bases and J by 4 bases, with 12 bases between them. Germline-derived CDR1 and CDR2 are SEHNR and FQNEAQ (reference sequence). CDR3 sequence reads: CASSFQVRRYGYTF. CDR3 bases: TGTGCCAGCAGCTTCCAGGTCCGACGCTATGGCTACACCTTC.

This clone was seen more than once but under ten times. The chain employs TRBV6-6 and TRBJ1-2; TRBD1 is a possible D gene (6 bases). The CDR3 extends over 10 amino acids. Germline CDR1 is MNHNY and CDR2 is SVGAGI (reference sequence). V was pared by 10 bases and J by 12 bases, with 15 bases between. CDR3 region: CAIGDISNTF. CDR3 DNA sequence: TGTGCCATCGGGGACATTAGTAACACCTTC.

The chain links TRBV2 to TRBJ1-2; TRBD1 agrees at 7 bases. Germline values: CDR1 SNHLY, CDR2 FYNNEI. CDR3 length equals 14 residues. Trimming removed 5 bases from V and 7 bases from J; junction bases left unmatched: 10. The CDR3 sequence is CASSKEKGGIGYTF. The CDR3 DNA reads as TGTGCCAGCAGTAAGGAGAAAGGGGGCATTGGCTACACCTTC.

This clone has just a few counts. The chain combines TRBV6-1 with TRBJ2-5; 7 positions match TRBD2. CDR3 length equals 15 residues. CDR1 MNHNS and CDR2 SASEGT come from the germline V gene. Losses at the gene ends were 4 bases for V and 1 base for J; bases not matched to a gene: 6. The CDR3 sequence: CASSAPSSGQETQYF. CDR3 nucleotide sequence: TGTGCCAGCAGTGCACCCTCTAGCGGCCAAGAGACCCAGTACTTC.

As DNA, the CDR3 is TGTGCCATCAGGGACCCCGGGACAGGGGGTTACGAGCAGTACTTC. Translated, it gives CAIRDPGTGGYEQYF. The V call is TRBV10-3, the J call TRBJ2-7; TRBD1 matches 11 bases. The CDR3 runs to 15 residues. V lost 6 bases, J lost 4 bases, and 8 bases stayed unmatched. Germline V gives CDR1 ENHRY, CDR2 SYGVKD.

This clone was counted between two and nine times. CDR3 sequence (DNA): TGTGCCAGCAGCTTCAACACCGCAGAGACCCAGTACTTC. It specifies CASSFNTAETQYF. The J gene is TRBJ2-5, the V gene TRBV11-2; D gene unclear. From germline, CDR1 is SGHAT and CDR2 FQNNGV. This CDR3 spans 13 amino acids. V was cut by 3 bases and J by 4 bases, with 9 bases left in between.

This clone was seen only a few times. This sequence joins TRBV6-5 and TRBJ1-4, with 7 bases identical to TRBD1. The CDR3 is 13 amino acids. The junction had 8 bases not matched to a gene; V was cut back by 8 bases and J by 8 bases. Germline V CDR1 and CDR2: MNHEY, SVGAGI. CDR3 sequence (DNA): TGTGCCAGCCAGACAGGGAATCGCGAAAAACTGTTTTTT. It encodes CASQTGNREKLFF.

This clone has only a few counts. This CDR3 reads CASSQQGSTEAFF. The CDR3 DNA sequence: TGTGCCAGCAGCCAACAGGGGTCCACTGAAGCTTTCTTT. The genes are TRBV7-6 and TRBJ1-1, with 7 bases aligning to TRBD1. Germline values: CDR1 SGHVS, CDR2 FNYEAQ. With 5 bases clipped from V and 4 bases from J, the junction kept 4 bases outside the gene matches. This CDR3 spans 13 amino acids.

The chain joins TRBV7-2 to TRBJ1-3; tentative D call: TRBD1 (6 bases). CDR1 and CDR2 from the germline V gene are SGHTA and FQGNSA. This CDR3 has 17 amino acids. V lost 5 bases and J lost 0, with 17 bases in between. The CDR3 sequence is CASSTGQFGSSGNTIYF. The CDR3 DNA reads TGTGCCAGCAGCACCGGACAGTTCGGAAGCTCTGGAAACACCATATATTTT.